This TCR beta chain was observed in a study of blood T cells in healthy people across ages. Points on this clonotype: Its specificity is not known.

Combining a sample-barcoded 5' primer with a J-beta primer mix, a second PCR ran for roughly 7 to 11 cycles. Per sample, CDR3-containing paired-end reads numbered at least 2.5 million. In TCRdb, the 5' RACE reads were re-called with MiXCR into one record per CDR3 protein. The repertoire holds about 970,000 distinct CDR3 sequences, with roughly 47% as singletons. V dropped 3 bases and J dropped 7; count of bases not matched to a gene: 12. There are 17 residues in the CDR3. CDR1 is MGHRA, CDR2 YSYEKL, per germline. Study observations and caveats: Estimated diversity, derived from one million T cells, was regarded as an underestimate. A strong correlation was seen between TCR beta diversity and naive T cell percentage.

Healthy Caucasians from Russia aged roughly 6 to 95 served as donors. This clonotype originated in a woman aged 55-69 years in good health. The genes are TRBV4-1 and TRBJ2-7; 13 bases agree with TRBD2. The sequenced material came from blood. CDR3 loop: CASSQDQRTSGGREQYF. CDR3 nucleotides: TGCGCCAGCAGCCAGGACCAAAGGACTAGCGGGGGAAGGGAGCAGTACTTC.